Below, one T cell receptor beta chain is given with its context. Antigen unknown. The data were taken from a study of T cell responses to AZD1222 COVID-19 vaccine. The CDR3 consists of 17 residues. The trim removed 3 bases at V and 4 bases at J, leaving 14 bases unmatched. Germline CDR1 is MNHNS and CDR2 is SASEGT. Repertoires were generated with immunoSEQ multiplex PCR, while TCRdb's copy carries only in-frame clones and drops some. Of about 120,000 clones listed, about 90% were seen once; the top ten hold around 1.7%. Study results and caveats: Two doses of AZD1222 preceded a rise in Spike-specific TCR breadth and depth. There were vaccine-associated CD4 TCRs across spike, dominant at 160-218 and 743-854.

This TCR was sampled from an adult in good health. This sample comprised peripheral blood, obtained on day 0 of AZD1222 vaccination. V is TRBV6-1 and J is TRBJ1-2; 7 bases agree with TRBD1. The CDR3 is CASSEAAIGTALYGYTF. The CDR3 DNA reads as TGTGCCAGCAGTGAGGCTGCGATAGGGACAGCGCTCTATGGCTACACCTTC.